Below, 6 T cell receptor beta chains from the same sample are listed, as sequenced in a study of cytomegalovirus exposure and HLA in healthy donors. PCR used 60 Vbeta primers and 13 Jbeta primers. The assay was immunoSEQ multiplex PCR, and TCRdb's table has in-frame clones only and misses some. The top ten clones hold 7% of a sample with around 140,000 clones, 75% of them seen once. Material for sequencing was PBMCs. The source of these receptors is a man aged 25 to 45 in good health and CMV-seronegative.

CDR3 bases: TGTGCCAGCAGTGAACGTTTACAGGGAACCTACGAGCAGTACTTC. It is translated as CASSERLQGTYEQYF. V gene TRBV6-1 combines with J gene TRBJ2-7; a possible D gene is TRBD1 (6 bases). The CDR3 runs 15 residues. Between the trimmed V and J ends, which lost 2 bases and 2 bases, there was a span of 13 bases. Germline CDR1 and CDR2: MNHNS and SASEGT.

This clone was found a few times. One junction end does not reproduce the germline sequence, and a read error may be involved. The rearrangement joins TRBV7-9 to TRBJ2-6; 7 bases align to TRBD1. This CDR3 has 18 amino acids. Germline CDR1 SEHNR, CDR2 FQNEAQ (reference sequence). CDR3 in amino acids: CASSYPGQSYSGANGLTF. CDR3 in DNA: TGTGCCAGCAGCTATCCGGGACAGTCTTACTCTGGGGCCAACGGCCTGACTTTC.

The genes are TRBV7-2 and TRBJ2-1, with D tentatively TRBD2 (6 bases). The V and J ends lost 1 base and 13 bases respectively, with 23 bases between them. CDR1 and CDR2 from the germline V gene are SGHTA and FQGNSA. This CDR3 is built from 16 residues. CDR3: CASSLDGAGRSQIQFF. CDR3 sequence (DNA): TGTGCCAGCAGCTTAGACGGCGCGGGACGGTCCCAAATACAGTTCTTC.

The chain recombines TRBV5-1 with TRBJ2-7, with 9 bases aligning to TRBD2. The CDR3 spans 16 residues. The V gene's germline CDR1 is SGHRS and CDR2 YFSETQ. The V and J ends lost 0 bases and 3 bases, in that order; junction bases with no gene match: 7. CDR3 sequence (DNA): TGCGCCAGCAGCTTGGCGGGGCGGGAGGGTCACTACGAGCAGTACTTC. Its protein is CASSLAGREGHYEQYF. Full variable domain (outside the CDR3, taken from reference TRBV5-1 and TRBJ2-7): KAGVTQTPRYLIKTRGQQVTLSCSPISGHRSVSWYQQTPGQGLQFLFEYFSETQRNKGNFPGRFSGRQFSNSRSEMNVSTLELGDSALYLCASSLAGREGHYEQYFGPGTRLTVT.

This chain connects TRBV15 to TRBJ1-1, with 8 bases aligning to TRBD1. Germline CDR1 is LNHNV and CDR2 is YYDKDF (reference sequence). V shed 2 bases and J 1 base; nucleotides not matched to a gene: 3. CDR3 length: 15 residues. Here the CDR3 reads CATSRRTGTNTEAFF. As DNA, the CDR3 is TGTGCCACCAGCAGAAGGACAGGGACGAACACTGAAGCTTTCTTT.

V usage is TRBV29-1 and J usage is TRBJ2-3; the match to TRBD2 covers 10 bases. The germline CDR1 and CDR2 sequences are SQVTM and ANQGSEA. There are 18 residues in the CDR3. With V trimmed by 6 bases and J by 6 bases, 21 bases remained unmatched. This CDR3 reads CSVYPLLNSGGEVDTQYF. The CDR3 DNA sequence: TGCAGCGTCTATCCGCTACTAAACAGCGGGGGGGAAGTTGATACGCAGTATTTT.